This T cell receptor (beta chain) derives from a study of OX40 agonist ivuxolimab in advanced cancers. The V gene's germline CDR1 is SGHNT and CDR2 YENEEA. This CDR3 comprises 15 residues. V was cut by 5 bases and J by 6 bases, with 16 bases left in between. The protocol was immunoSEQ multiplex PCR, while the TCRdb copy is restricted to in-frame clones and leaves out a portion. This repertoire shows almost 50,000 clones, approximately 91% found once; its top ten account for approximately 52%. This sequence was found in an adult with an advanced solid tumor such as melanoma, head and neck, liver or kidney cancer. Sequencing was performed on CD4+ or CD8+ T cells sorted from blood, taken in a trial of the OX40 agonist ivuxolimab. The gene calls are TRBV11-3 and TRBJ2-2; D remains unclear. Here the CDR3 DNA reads TGTGCCAGCAGCCCCCCCAGGACGGACGCCGGGGAGCTGTTTTTT. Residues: CASSPPRTDAGELFF.